Below are 29 T cell receptor beta chains sequenced from a single sample in a study of blood T cells in healthy people across ages. Primers used in a second PCR of roughly 7 to 12 cycles were a sample-barcoded 5' primer and a J-beta primer mix. TCRdb fed the 5' RACE reads into MiXCR, producing one record per CDR3 protein. This table has hundreds of thousands of distinct CDR3 sequences, roughly 43% appearing once. Material: blood. These receptor sequences come from a man older than 75 in good health.

This clonotype was found a few times. The chain recombines TRBV14 with TRBJ2-1; TRBD1 matches 7 bases. V lost 2 bases, J lost 1 base, and 14 bases stayed unmatched. This CDR3 comprises 19 residues. Germline CDR1 SGHDN, CDR2 FVKESK. The CDR3 protein is CASSQNRGGGTRSYNEQFF. The CDR3 region has the DNA TGTGCCAGCAGCCAAAATCGAGGGGGCGGCACCAGGTCCTACAATGAGCAGTTCTTC.

The chain joins TRBV7-2 to TRBJ2-7, with D tentatively TRBD2 (6 bases). V lost 3 bases and J 0 bases, leaving 18 bases between the germline ends. Germline V lookup: CDR1 SGHTA, CDR2 FQGNSA. The CDR3 covers 17 residues. CDR3 nucleotide sequence: TGTGCCAGCAGCTTCGGGAGACTAGGGGCCACCTCCTACGAGCAGTACTTC. Amino acids: CASSFGRLGATSYEQYF.

The chain has TRBV6-2 or TRBV6-3 and TRBJ2-5; 11 bases line up with TRBD2. V lost 2 bases and J lost 5; bases outside the gene matches: 7. The CDR3 runs to 16 residues. Germline CDR1 MNHEY, CDR2 SVGEGT. The CDR3 DNA is TGTGCCAGCAGTTACGTAGCGGGGGGGCCTAAGGAGACCCAGTACTTC. Residues: CASSYVAGGPKETQYF.

The J gene is TRBJ2-5, the V gene TRBV7-8; perhaps TRBD2 as D (6 bases). With 5 bases removed from V and 11 bases from J, the gap between germline ends came to 18 bases. This CDR3 region has 13 residues. Germline values: CDR1 SGHVS, CDR2 FQNEAQ. Here the CDR3 reads CASSPGLRDEQYF. DNA of the CDR3: TGTGCCAGCAGCCCGGGACTCCGGGATGAGCAGTACTTC.

This clonotype was found once. This chain joins TRBV29-1 and TRBJ2-1; 8 nucleotides match TRBD1. Germline V gives CDR1 SQVTM, CDR2 ANQGSEA. The trim removed 4 bases at V and 15 bases at J, leaving 11 bases unmatched. The CDR3 contains 12 residues. CDR3 bases: TGCAGCGTTGGAAAAGCGCCGGGACAGGTGTTCTTC. It translates to CSVGKAPGQVFF.

In this sample, this clonotype turned up a few times. The CDR3 reads CASSQVPRGLAKNIQYF. The DNA for the CDR3 is TGCGCCAGCAGCCAAGTTCCCCGGGGACTAGCCAAAAACATTCAGTACTTC. The chain uses TRBV4-3 and TRBJ2-4, with D maybe TRBD2 (6 bases). Trimming removed 1 base from V and 0 bases from J, with 13 bases in between. The germline CDR1 and CDR2 sequences are LGHNA and YSLEER. The length of the CDR3 is 17 residues.

As concerns this clonotype: This CDR3 fails to terminate in the conserved phenylalanine or tryptophan, so it likely reflects a read error. The chain joins TRBV12-3 or TRBV12-4 to TRBJ2-3, with 10 bases fitting TRBD2. V shed 7 bases, J shed 2 bases, and the junction held 6 bases outside the gene matches. The CDR3 runs 15 residues. CDR3 bases: TGTGCCAGCACATTGACTAGCGGGTACACAGATACGCAGTATTCT. Translating it yields CASTLTSGYTDTQYS.

In its sample, this clonotype was seen a few times. A read error may produce the germline difference seen at one junction end. As DNA, the CDR3 is TGTGCCAGCATTTTAATGGGGGCGCAGACAGATACGCAGTATTTT. Protein product: CASILMGAQTDTQYF. The gene calls are TRBV12-3 or TRBV12-4 and TRBJ2-3; D perhaps matches TRBD1 (6 bases). This CDR3 comprises 15 residues.

The J gene is TRBJ2-7, the V gene TRBV7-2; D might be TRBD1 (5 bases). Germline CDR1 and CDR2: SGHTA and FQGNSA. The V and J ends lost 8 bases and 4 bases respectively, with 12 bases between them. The CDR3 loop spans 12 amino acids. The chain's CDR3 is CASGLTGYEQYF. CDR3 nucleotide sequence: TGTGCCAGCGGCCTTACAGGATACGAGCAGTACTTC.

The chain has TRBV20-1 and TRBJ2-7; 11 bases map to TRBD2. After removal of 0 bases from V and 4 bases from J, the junction contained 8 bases not matched to a gene. The germline gives CDR1 DFQATT, CDR2 SNEGSKA (reference sequence). This CDR3 spans 16 amino acids. The DNA for the CDR3 is TGCAGTGCTAGAGACTCCCTAGCGGGAGGATGGTACGAGCAGTACTTC. This encodes CSARDSLAGGWYEQYF.

This clonotype was recorded a few times. This chain uses TRBV9 with TRBJ2-1, with D perhaps being TRBD1 or TRBD2 (5 bases each). The CDR3 is made up of 14 amino acids. The V end lost 3 bases, the J end lost 3 bases, and 10 bases lay between the germline ends. Germline loops: CDR1 SGDLS, CDR2 YYNGEE. As DNA, the CDR3 is TGTGCCAGCAGCGCAAGGGACGTCTACAATGAGCAGTTCTTC. This gives the protein CASSARDVYNEQFF.

J is TRBJ2-3 and V is TRBV20-1; maybe TRBD1 (5 bases). The CDR3 is 13 residues long. Trimming pared 3 bases from V and 5 bases from J, leaving 12 bases between. The germline CDR1 and CDR2 sequences are DFQATT and SNEGSKA (reference sequence). Here the CDR3 DNA reads TGCAGTGCTAGGGGTGGGGCCGGAGATACGCAGTATTTT. As protein: CSARGGAGDTQYF.

This clonotype was picked up a small number of times. V gene TRBV6-6 combines with J gene TRBJ2-3; TRBD1 might be the D (6 bases). Germline CDR1 MNHNY, CDR2 SVGAGI (reference sequence). CDR3 length: 16 amino acids. Trimming took 0 bases from V and 2 from J, leaving 12 bases between them. The CDR3 coding sequence is TGTGCCAGCAGTTACTCCGACAGGTTCCACACAGATACGCAGTATTTT. Protein: CASSYSDRFHTDTQYF.

A few counts support this clonotype. The genes are TRBV6-5 and TRBJ2-7; 13 bases are shared with TRBD2. The CDR3 consists of 16 residues. The germline CDR1 and CDR2 sequences are MNHEY and SVGAGI. With V trimmed by 5 bases and J by 4 bases, 8 bases remained unmatched. In nucleotides, the CDR3 is TGTGCCAGCAGTCAGACTAGCGGGAGGTTAAGGTACGAGCAGTACTTC. It is translated as CASSQTSGRLRYEQYF.

Turning to this clonotype: Being one base from a much bigger clone, this may be a read error. The chain couples TRBV6-6 to TRBJ1-4; D may be TRBD1 (5 bases). The CDR3 is made up of 13 amino acids. Germline-derived CDR1 and CDR2 are MNHNY and SVGAGI (reference sequence). The CDR3 is CASRKGPNERLFF. CDR3 sequence (DNA): TGTGCCAGCAGGAAGGGGCCTAATGAAAGACTGTTTTTT.

This clonotype has just a few counts. The chain has TRBV3-1 and TRBJ1-2, with 7 bases matching TRBD1. Losses at the gene ends were 0 bases for V and 6 bases for J; bases not matched to a gene: 7. The CDR3 runs to 15 residues. CDR1 and CDR2 (germline): LGHDT, YNNKEL (reference sequence). The CDR3 is CASSQEQGKGHGYTF. As DNA, the CDR3 is TGTGCCAGCAGCCAAGAACAGGGGAAAGGCCATGGCTACACCTTC.

Notes on this clonotype: A read error may explain this, as a much larger clone is one base away. The chain uses TRBV20-1 and TRBJ2-7, with D perhaps given as TRBD1 or TRBD2 (5 bases each). There are 14 residues in the CDR3. Looked up from germline, CDR1 is DFQATT and CDR2 is SNEGSKA (reference sequence). Trimming shortened V by 5 bases and J by 7 bases, and 21 bases separated the two germline ends. CDR3 DNA sequence: TGCAGTGCTCCCCCCCCCGGGACGGGATTGGAGCAGTACTTC. It codes for CSAPPPGTGLEQYF.

This clonotype was recorded a few times. The J gene is TRBJ2-3, the V gene TRBV7-9; 8 bases line up with TRBD2. Trimming cost V 4 bases and J 4 bases; bases outside gene matches: 10. The V gene's germline CDR1 is SEHNR and CDR2 FQNEAQ (reference sequence). The CDR3 has 16 residues. DNA for the CDR3: TGTGCCAGCAGCTCCAGCGGGGGCCTTGGCGCAGATACGCAGTATTTT. Encoded protein: CASSSSGGLGADTQYF.

This clonotype was detected a few times. CDR3 sequence reads: CASSLNPPTSGAVQETQYF. DNA of the CDR3: TGCGCCAGCAGCTTGAACCCCCCGACTAGCGGGGCCGTACAAGAGACCCAGTACTTC. The J gene is TRBJ2-5, the V gene TRBV5-1; 11 bases are shared with TRBD2. V lost 1 base to trimming and J lost 2 bases; unmatched junction nucleotides: 13. Germline-derived CDR1 and CDR2 are SGHRS and YFSETQ. This CDR3 has 19 amino acids.

This clonotype was picked up a small number of times. The CDR3 DNA follows: TGTGCCAGCAGCCAGCAGGGGGGGAGGAGCACAGATACGCAGTATTTT. Translated: CASSQQGGRSTDTQYF. The chain has TRBV7-2 and TRBJ2-3, with D possibly being TRBD1 or TRBD2 (7 bases each). From germline, CDR1 is SGHTA and CDR2 FQGNSA. The V end lost 5 bases, the J end lost 0 bases, and 15 bases lay between the germline ends. The CDR3 sequence is 16 residues long.

This sequence joins TRBV7-2 and TRBJ2-5; D gene uncertain. With the DNA end fitting TRBJ2-1 better, the J assignment may be wrong. There are 15 residues in the CDR3. CDR1 SGHTA and CDR2 FQGNSA come from the germline V gene. The DNA for the CDR3 is TGTGCCAGCAGCCGAACTGCACCAAGACAAGAGACCCAGTTCTTC. As protein: CASSRTAPRQETQFF.

In the case of this clonotype: At one end the junction does not follow the germline gene, possibly because of a read error. The chain uses TRBV7-7 and TRBJ2-3, with D possibly TRBD1 on 6 matching bases. Germline V gene lookup returns CDR1 SSHAT and CDR2 FNYEAQ (reference sequence). This CDR3 is 13 amino acids long. The CDR3 loop is CVSSFQTGDTQYF. CDR3 sequence (DNA): TGTGTCAGCAGCTTCCAGACAGGTGATACGCAGTATTTT.

The rearrangement uses TRBV28 and TRBJ2-7, with TRBD1 matching over 8 bases. V lost 6 bases, J lost 0 bases, and 7 bases stayed unmatched. The CDR3 extends over 15 amino acids. Germline CDR1 MDHEN, CDR2 SYDVKM. CDR3 in DNA: TGTGCCAGCAGACCTACAGGGGGTAGCTCCTACGAGCAGTACTTC. This encodes CASRPTGGSSYEQYF.

This chain uses TRBV29-1 with TRBJ2-3; possibly TRBD1 or TRBD2 for D (5 bases each). The CDR3 has 11 amino acids. The germline CDR1 and CDR2 sequences are SQVTM and ANQGSEA. Trimming stripped 7 bases from V and 4 bases from J, with 9 bases between. CDR3 sequence reads: CSGRGADTQYF. DNA for the CDR3: TGCAGCGGAAGAGGGGCAGATACGCAGTATTTT.

In its sample, this clonotype was seen once. Being one base from a much bigger clone, this may be a read error. The gene calls are TRBV20-1 and TRBJ2-1; D is unresolved. Germline CDR1 and CDR2: DFQATT and SNEGSKA (reference sequence). The CDR3 has 18 amino acids. With 6 bases removed from V and 1 base from J, the gap between germline ends came to 25 bases. Here the CDR3 reads CSASSPRAVPNSYNEQFF. For the CDR3, the DNA is TGCAGTGCCTCATCACCTCGCGCGGTTCCTAATTCCTACAATGAGCAGTTCTTC.

This clonotype has at least ten counts. The V gene is TRBV7-3, the J gene TRBJ2-7; D uncertain. Looked up from germline, CDR1 is SGHTA and CDR2 is FQGTGA. Deletions cut 2 bases from V and 5 bases from J, with 10 bases between. The CDR3 sequence is 13 residues long. In DNA, the CDR3 is TGTGCCAGCAGCTTAGGGGTTTCTCACGAGCAGTACTTC. Amino acids: CASSLGVSHEQYF.

This sequence joins TRBV6-8 and TRBJ2-3; the match to TRBD2 covers 9 bases. With V trimmed by 5 bases and J by 4 bases, 16 bases remained unmatched. The CDR3 spans 18 residues. Per germline, CDR1 MNHGY and CDR2 SAAAGT. CDR3 nucleotides: TGTGCCAGCAGTCACCCACGACTGAGGCGGGAGGGCCCAGATACGCAGTATTTT. Translation: CASSHPRLRREGPDTQYF.

The rearrangement uses TRBV9 and TRBJ2-6; D could derive from TRBD1 or TRBD2 (5 bases each). Germline lookup yields CDR1 SGDLS and CDR2 YYNGEE. The V end lost 3 bases, the J end lost 2 bases, and 27 bases lay between the germline ends. The CDR3 spans 21 residues. CDR3 nucleotides: TGTGCCAGCAGCGGACTAATGGAAAGGGGTGGAGGCTTAGCTGGGGCCAACGTCCTGACTTTC. It translates to CASSGLMERGGGLAGANVLTF.

This clonotype was detected a few times. The rearrangement joins TRBV10-3 to TRBJ2-7; 8 bases match TRBD2. The CDR3 extends over 14 amino acids. V trimming: 8 bases; J trimming: 5 bases; junction bases outside the gene matches: 11. Germline lookup yields CDR1 ENHRY and CDR2 SYGVKD. The CDR3 loop is CAISQRGGVNEQYF. The CDR3, as DNA: TGTGCCATCTCTCAACGGGGGGGAGTCAACGAGCAGTACTTC.